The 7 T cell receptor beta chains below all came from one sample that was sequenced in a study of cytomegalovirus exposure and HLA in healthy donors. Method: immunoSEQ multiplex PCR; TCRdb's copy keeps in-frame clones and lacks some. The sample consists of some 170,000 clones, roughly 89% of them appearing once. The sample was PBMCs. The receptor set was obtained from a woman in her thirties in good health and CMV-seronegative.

Here the CDR3 reads CASNFQGVTDTQYF. The CDR3 DNA is TGTGCCAGCAATTTTCAGGGTGTCACAGATACGCAGTATTTT. The chain is built from TRBV27 and TRBJ2-3; possible D gene TRBD1, 5 bases. CDR1 and CDR2 (germline): MNHEY, SMNVEV (reference sequence). Trimming took 7 bases from V and 2 from J, leaving 13 bases between them. CDR3 length: 14 residues.

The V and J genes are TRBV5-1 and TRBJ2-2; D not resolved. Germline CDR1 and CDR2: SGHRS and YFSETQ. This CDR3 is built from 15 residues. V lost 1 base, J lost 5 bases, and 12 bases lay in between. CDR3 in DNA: TGCGCCAGCAGCTTGTCGTCAGAAAAGACCGGGGAGCTGTTTTTT. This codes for CASSLSSEKTGELFF. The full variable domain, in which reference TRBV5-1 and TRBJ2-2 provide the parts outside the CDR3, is KAGVTQTPRYLIKTRGQQVTLSCSPISGHRSVSWYQQTPGQGLQFLFEYFSETQRNKGNFPGRFSGRQFSNSRSEMNVSTLELGDSALYLCASSLSSEKTGELFFGEGSRLTVL.

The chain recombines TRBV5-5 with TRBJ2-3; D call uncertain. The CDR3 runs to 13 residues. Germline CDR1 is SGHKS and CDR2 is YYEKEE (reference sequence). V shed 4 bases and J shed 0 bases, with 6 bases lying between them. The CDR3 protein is CASSEQSTDTQYF. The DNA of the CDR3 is TGTGCCAGCAGCGAACAGAGCACAGATACGCAGTATTTT.

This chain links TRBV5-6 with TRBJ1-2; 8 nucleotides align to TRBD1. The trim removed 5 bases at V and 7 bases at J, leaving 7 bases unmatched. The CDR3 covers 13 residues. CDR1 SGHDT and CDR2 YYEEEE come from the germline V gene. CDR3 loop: CASSHMDRVGYTF. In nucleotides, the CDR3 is TGTGCCAGCAGTCACATGGACAGGGTTGGCTACACCTTC.

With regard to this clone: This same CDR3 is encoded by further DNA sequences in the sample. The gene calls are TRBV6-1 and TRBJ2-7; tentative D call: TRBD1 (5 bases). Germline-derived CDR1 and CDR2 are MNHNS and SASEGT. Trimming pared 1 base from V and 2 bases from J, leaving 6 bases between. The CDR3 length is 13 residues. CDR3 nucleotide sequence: TGTGCCAGCAGTGAAGGACAGACCTACGAGCAGTACTTC. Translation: CASSEGQTYEQYF.

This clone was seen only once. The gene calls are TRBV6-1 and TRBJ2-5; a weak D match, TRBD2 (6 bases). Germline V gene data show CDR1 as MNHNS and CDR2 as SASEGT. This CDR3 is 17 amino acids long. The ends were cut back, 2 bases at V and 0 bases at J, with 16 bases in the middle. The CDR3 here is CASSEWWGDQYQETQYF. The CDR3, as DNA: TGTGCCAGCAGTGAATGGTGGGGGGACCAGTACCAAGAGACCCAGTACTTC.

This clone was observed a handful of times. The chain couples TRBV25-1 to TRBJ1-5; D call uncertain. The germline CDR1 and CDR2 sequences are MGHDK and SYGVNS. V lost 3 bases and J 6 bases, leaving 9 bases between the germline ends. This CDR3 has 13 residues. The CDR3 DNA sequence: TGTGCCAGCAGTGACGCCTTCAGTCAGCCCCAGCATTTT. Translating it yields CASSDAFSQPQHF.